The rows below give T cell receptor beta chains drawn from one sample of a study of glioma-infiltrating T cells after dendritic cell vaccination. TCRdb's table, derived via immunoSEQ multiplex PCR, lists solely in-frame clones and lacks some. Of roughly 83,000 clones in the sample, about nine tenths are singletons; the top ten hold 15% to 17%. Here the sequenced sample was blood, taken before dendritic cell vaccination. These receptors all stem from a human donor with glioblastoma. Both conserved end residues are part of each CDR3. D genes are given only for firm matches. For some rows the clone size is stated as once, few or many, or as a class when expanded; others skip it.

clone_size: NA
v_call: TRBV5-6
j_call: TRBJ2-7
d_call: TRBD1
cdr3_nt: TGTGCCAGCAGCGAGACAGGGGGCAGGGACGAGCAGTACTTC
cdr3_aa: CASSETGGRDEQYF

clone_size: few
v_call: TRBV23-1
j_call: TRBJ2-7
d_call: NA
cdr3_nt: TGCGCCAGTGGGGGGGCGACTGGTTCCTACGAGCAGTACTTC
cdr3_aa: CASGGATGSYEQYF

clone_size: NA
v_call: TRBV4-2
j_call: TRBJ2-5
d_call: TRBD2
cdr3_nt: TGTGCCAGCAGCCAAGAACCAGCGGGGGCGCCTCAAGAGACCCAGTACTTC
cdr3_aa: CASSQEPAGAPQETQYF

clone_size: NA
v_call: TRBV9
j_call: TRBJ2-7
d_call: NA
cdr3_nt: TGTGCCAGCAGCGTAGATCCCGTAACTGAACTCTACGAGCAGTACTTC
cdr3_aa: CASSVDPVTELYEQYF

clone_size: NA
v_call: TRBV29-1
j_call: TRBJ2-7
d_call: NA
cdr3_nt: TGCAGCGCCGAGGTGTGGGGCCAAACCTACGAGCAGTACTTC
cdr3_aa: CSAEVWGQTYEQYF

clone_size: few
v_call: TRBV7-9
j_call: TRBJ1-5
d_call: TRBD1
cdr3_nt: TGTGCCAGCAGCTTAGCCCATCTTACAGGGGAGGAGCAGCCCCAGCATTTT
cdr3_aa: CASSLAHLTGEEQPQHF

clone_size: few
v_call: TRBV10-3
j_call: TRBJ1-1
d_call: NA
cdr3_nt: TGTGCCATCAGTGAGTCAACGGGATCGAACACTGAAGCTTTCTTT
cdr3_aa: CAISESTGSNTEAFF

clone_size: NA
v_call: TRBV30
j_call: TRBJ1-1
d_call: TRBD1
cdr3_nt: TGTGCCTGGAATGGGGACAGTCGGAACACTGAAGCTTTCTTT
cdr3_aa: CAWNGDSRNTEAFF

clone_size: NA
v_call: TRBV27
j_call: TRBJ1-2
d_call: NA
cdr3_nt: TGTGCCAGCAGTTTATCCTTGGGAGGGGGCTACACCTTC
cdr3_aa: CASSLSLGGGYTF

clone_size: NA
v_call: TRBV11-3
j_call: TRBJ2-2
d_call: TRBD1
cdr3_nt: TGTGCCAGCAGCTCCGGACAGGCCGACACCGGGGAGCTGTTTTTT
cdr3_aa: CASSSGQADTGELFF

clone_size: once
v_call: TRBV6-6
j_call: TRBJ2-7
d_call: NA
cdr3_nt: TGTGCCAGCAGGTCAGGGGACCAATCCTACGAGCAGTACTTC
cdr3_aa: CASRSGDQSYEQYF

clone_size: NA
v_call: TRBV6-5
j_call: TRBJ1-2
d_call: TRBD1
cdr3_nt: TGTGCCAGCAGTTACCGGGGACAGGGGGCCTATGGCTACACCTTC
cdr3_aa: CASSYRGQGAYGYTF

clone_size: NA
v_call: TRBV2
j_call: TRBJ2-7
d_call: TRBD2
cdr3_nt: TGTGCCAGCAATCCCTGGGGGAGGGCCGGGGACGAGCAGTACTTC
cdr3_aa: CASNPWGRAGDEQYF

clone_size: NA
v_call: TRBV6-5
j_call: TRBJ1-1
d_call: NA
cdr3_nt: TGTGCCAGCAGTTCCAGACTGACAGTGAACACTGAAGCTTTCTTT
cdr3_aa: CASSSRLTVNTEAFF

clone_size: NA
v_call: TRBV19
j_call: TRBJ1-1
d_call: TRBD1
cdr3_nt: TGTGCCAGTAGTATCACAGCGTGGTACGGACAGGCGACGAACACTGAAGCTTTCTTT
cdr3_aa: CASSITAWYGQATNTEAFF

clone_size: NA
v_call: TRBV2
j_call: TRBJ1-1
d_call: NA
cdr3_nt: TGTGCCAGCAGTTTGTGGGGCGCGAAAACTGAAGCTTTCTTT
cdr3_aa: CASSLWGAKTEAFF

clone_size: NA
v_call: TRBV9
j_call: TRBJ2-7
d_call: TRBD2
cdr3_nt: TGTGCCAGCAGCGTAGCCCAGGGAGGGGAGCAGTACTTC
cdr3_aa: CASSVAQGGEQYF

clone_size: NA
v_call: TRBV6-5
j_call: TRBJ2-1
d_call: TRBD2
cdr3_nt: TGTGCCACCCGGACTAGCGGCAACAATGAGCAGTTCTTC
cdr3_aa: CATRTSGNNEQFF

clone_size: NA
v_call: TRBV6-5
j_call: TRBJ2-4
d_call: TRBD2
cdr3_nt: TGTGCCAGCAGGATTGGACTAGCGGGAACAAACATTCAGTACTTC
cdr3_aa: CASRIGLAGTNIQYF

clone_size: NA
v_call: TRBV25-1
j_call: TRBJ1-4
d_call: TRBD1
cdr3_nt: TGTGCCAGCTGTGGGACAGACCCAACTAATGAAAAACTGTTTTTT
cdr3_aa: CASCGTDPTNEKLFF

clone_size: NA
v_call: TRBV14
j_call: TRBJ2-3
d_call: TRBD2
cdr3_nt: TGTGCCAGCAGCCAAGGGACTAGCGGCACGCAGTATTTT
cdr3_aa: CASSQGTSGTQYF

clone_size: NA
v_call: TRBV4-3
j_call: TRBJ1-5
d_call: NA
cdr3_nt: TGCGCCAGCAGCCAAGAAGAGTCGGGGAATCAGCCCCAGCATTTT
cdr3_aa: CASSQEESGNQPQHF

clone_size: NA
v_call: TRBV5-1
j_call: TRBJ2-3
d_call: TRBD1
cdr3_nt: TGCGCCAGCAGCCCGGGACAGGGGATAGTCACAGATACGCAGTATTTT
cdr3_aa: CASSPGQGIVTDTQYF

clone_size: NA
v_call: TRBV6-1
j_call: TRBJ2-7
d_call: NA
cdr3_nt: TGTGCCAGCAGACTTCGGGTTTTTGGCTCCCACGAGCAGTACTTC
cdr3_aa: CASRLRVFGSHEQYF

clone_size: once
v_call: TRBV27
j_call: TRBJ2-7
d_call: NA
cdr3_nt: TGTGCCAGCAGTACCGGGGTTTCTACTGACGAGCAGTACTTC
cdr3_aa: CASSTGVSTDEQYF

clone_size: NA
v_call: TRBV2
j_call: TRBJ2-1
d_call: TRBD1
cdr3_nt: TGTGCCAGCAGTGAAGTGGACAGGAAGCAGTTCTTC
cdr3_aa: CASSEVDRKQFF

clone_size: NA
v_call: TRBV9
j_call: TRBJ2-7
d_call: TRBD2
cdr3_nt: TGTGCCAGCAGCGCACTAGCGGACTCCTACGAGCAGTACTTC
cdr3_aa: CASSALADSYEQYF

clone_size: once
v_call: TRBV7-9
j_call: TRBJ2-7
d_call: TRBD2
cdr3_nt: TGTGCCAGCAGCTACTTAGCGGGATCTGTCTACGAGCAGTACTTC
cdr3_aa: CASSYLAGSVYEQYF

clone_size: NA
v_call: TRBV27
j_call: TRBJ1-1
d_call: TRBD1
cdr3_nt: TGTGCCAGCAGAAGCTACGGGACAGGACCGACTGAAGCTTTCTTT
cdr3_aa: CASRSYGTGPTEAFF

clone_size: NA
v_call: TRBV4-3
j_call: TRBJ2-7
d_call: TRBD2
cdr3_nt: TGCGCCAGCAGCCAAGATTCGGTGCTAGCGGGGCCCCTTGGCGAGCAGTACTTC
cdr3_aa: CASSQDSVLAGPLGEQYF

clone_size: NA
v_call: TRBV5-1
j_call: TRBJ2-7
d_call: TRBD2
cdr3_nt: TGCGCCAGCAGCTTGACACTAGCGGGAGGCGAGCAGTACTTC
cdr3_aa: CASSLTLAGGEQYF

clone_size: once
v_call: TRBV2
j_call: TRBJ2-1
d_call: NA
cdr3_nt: TGTGCCAGCAGTGTCTCAAATCAGTGGGCCAATGAGCAGTTCTTC
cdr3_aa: CASSVSNQWANEQFF

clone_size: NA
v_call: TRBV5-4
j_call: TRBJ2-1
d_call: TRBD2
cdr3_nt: TGTGCCAGCAGCCCAACACTAGCGGGAGGGCCCTATGAGCAGTTCTTC
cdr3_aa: CASSPTLAGGPYEQFF